This T cell receptor (beta chain) was documented in a study of cytomegalovirus exposure and HLA in healthy donors. The overall study: Samples from HLA-typed donors yielded about 85 million unique TCRs in an early data release. Study-wide points: Usually a TCR sequence was rare, but some public TCRs were found in many donors. The authors later found TCR association rates varying by HLA locus, with DRB1 most and HLA-C fewest.

With 60 Vbeta and 13 Jbeta primers, the PCR was carried out. In the original processing: About 83 million unique TCR beta chains, roughly 11 million shared, were counted in a later analysis. The method was immunoSEQ multiplex PCR; TCRdb's version includes in-frame clones alone and lacks a portion of them. V and J calls and clone size are given by that table; D and trimming were obtained from the DNA. Here the sample table reports around 150,000 clones. In germline, CDR1 is SEHNR, CDR2 FQNEAQ (reference sequence). J gave up 11 bases and V 5 bases, and 7 bases lay outside the gene matches. CDR3 length: 14 residues. Notes on this clone: Its antigen is not identified.

This receptor was taken from a woman in her sixties or seventies in good health and CMV-seronegative. Sequences were obtained from PBMCs. The chain joins TRBV7-9 to TRBJ1-4; the match to TRBD1 covers 11 bases. The DNA for the CDR3 is TGTGCCAGCAGCGCGGACAGGGGGCGAGCGAAACTGTTTTTT. Translated, it gives CASSADRGRAKLFF. The entire variable domain, with the rest obtained from reference TRBV7-9 and TRBJ1-4, is as follows: DTGVSQNPRHKITKRGQNVTFRCDPISEHNRLYWYRQTLGQGPEFLTYFQNEAQLEKSRLLSDRFSAERPKGSFSTLEIQRTEQGDSAMYLCASSADRGRAKLFFGSGTQLSVL.